The following is a T cell receptor (beta chain) sequence with its context. The antigen remains undetermined. The record originates from a study of post-analysis software for immune sequencing data. Turning to the study itself: Some patients lacked subtype; others had relapsing-remitting, secondary progressive or progressive-relapsing disease.

Built from TCR beta cDNA, the libraries had unique molecular identifiers in them. From the PCR reads, TCRdb called clonotypes with MiXCR, one entry per CDR3 protein. This sample has 180,000 or so distinct CDR3 sequences, with 29% found just once. Broader study findings: Strong co-clustering by F measure was seen for same-batch samples.

This clonotype was sampled from a girl aged 2-17 years with multiple sclerosis. The sequencing input was blood.

The CDR3 coding sequence is TGCGCCAGCAGCCAGTATGGGACAGGAACAGGGAGAGAAGCTTTCTTT. Its protein is CASSQYGTGTGREAFF. The V and J genes are TRBV4-1 and TRBJ1-1; 8 bases are a match to TRBD1. Losses at the gene ends were 3 bases for V and 8 bases for J; bases not matched to a gene: 14. CDR1 is MGHRA, CDR2 YSYEKL, per germline. CDR3 length: 16 amino acids.